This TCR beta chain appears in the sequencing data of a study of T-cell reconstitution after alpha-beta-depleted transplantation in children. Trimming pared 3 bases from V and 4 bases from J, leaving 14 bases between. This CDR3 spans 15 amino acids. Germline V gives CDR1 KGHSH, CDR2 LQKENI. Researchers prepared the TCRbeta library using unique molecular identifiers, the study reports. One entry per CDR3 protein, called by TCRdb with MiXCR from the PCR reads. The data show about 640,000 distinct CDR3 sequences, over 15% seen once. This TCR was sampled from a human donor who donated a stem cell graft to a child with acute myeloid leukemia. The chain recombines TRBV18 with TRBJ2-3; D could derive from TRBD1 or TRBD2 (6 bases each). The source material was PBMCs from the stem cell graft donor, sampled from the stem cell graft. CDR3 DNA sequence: TGTGCCAGCTCACCCAGGGGAGGTTCTGCAGATACGCAGTATTTT. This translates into CASSPRGGSADTQYF. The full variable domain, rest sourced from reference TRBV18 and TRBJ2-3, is NAGVMQNPRHLVRRRGQEARLRCSPMKGHSHVYWYRQLPEEGLKFMVYLQKENIIDESGMPKERFSAEFPKEGPSILRIQQVVRGDSAAYFCASSPRGGSADTQYFGPGTRLTVL.